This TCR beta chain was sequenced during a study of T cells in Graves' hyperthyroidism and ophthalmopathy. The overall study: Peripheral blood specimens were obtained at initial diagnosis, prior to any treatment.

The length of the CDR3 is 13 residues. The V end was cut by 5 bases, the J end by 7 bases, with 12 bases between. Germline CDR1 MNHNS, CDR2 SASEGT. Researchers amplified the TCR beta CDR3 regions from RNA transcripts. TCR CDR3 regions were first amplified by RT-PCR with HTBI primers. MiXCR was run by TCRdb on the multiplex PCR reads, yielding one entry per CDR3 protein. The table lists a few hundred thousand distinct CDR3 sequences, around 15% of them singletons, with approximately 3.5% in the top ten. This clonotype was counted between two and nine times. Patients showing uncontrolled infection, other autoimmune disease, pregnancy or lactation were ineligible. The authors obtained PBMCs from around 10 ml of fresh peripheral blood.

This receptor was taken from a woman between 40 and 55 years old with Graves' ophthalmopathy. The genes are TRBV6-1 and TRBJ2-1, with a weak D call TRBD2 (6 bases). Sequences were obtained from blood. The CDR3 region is CASSRGTGNEQFF. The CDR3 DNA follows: TGTGCCAGCAGTCGGGGGACGGGGAATGAGCAGTTCTTC.